Each of the 23 T cell receptor beta chains below was sequenced from the same sample in a study of Graves' ophthalmopathy and Graves' hyperthyroidism. The sequenced template was RNA, covering the TCR beta CDR3 region. Second-round multiplex PCR came after first-round RT-PCR with HTBI primers. TCRdb analysed the multiplex PCR reads with MiXCR anew, one entry per CDR3 protein. The sample consists of more than 550,000 distinct CDR3 sequences, roughly 41% of them appearing once. Sample: peripheral blood. The receptors were gathered from an adult man with Graves' ophthalmopathy.

The genes are TRBV11-2 and TRBJ1-2; D possibly corresponds to TRBD1 (5 bases). The CDR3 runs 14 residues. Per germline, CDR1 SGHAT and CDR2 FQNNGV. Trimming took off 1 base at V and 3 bases at J, with 9 bases between the two ends. CDR3 amino acids: CASSLGPRDYGYTF. The DNA of the CDR3 is TGTGCCAGCAGCTTAGGGCCCAGGGACTATGGCTACACCTTC.

The chain carries TRBV6-5 and TRBJ2-5; TRBD2 matches 7 bases. The CDR3 consists of 15 residues. Per the germline V gene, CDR1 is MNHEY and CDR2 is SVGAGI. With V trimmed by 1 base and J by 5 bases, 7 bases remained unmatched. DNA of the CDR3: TGTGCCAGCAGTTACTTTGGGCGGGAGCTGGAGACCCAGTACTTC. Protein product: CASSYFGRELETQYF.

This clonotype was seen at least ten times. The chain couples TRBV7-9 to TRBJ2-5; 7 positions match TRBD2. This CDR3 is built from 17 residues. Trimming took 5 bases from V and 5 from J; bases not matched to a gene: 17. From germline, CDR1 is SEHNR and CDR2 FQNEAQ (reference sequence). CDR3 sequence (DNA): TGTGCCAGCAGCCTGGGACTGACGGGAGCGGGATTGGAGACCCAGTACTTC. Its translation is CASSLGLTGAGLETQYF. The full variable domain, rest sourced from reference TRBV7-9 and TRBJ2-5, is DTGVSQNPRHKITKRGQNVTFRCDPISEHNRLYWYRQTLGQGPEFLTYFQNEAQLEKSRLLSDRFSAERPKGSFSTLEIQRTEQGDSAMYLCASSLGLTGAGLETQYFGPGTRLLVL.

The chain employs TRBV6-6 and TRBJ2-2; possible D gene TRBD2, 6 bases. From germline, CDR1 is MNHNY and CDR2 SVGAGI (reference sequence). V was shortened by 5 bases and J by 5 bases, with 12 bases between the two germline ends. CDR3 size: 14 residues. The CDR3 here is CASSQTSSTGELFF. CDR3 DNA sequence: TGTGCCAGCAGTCAGACTAGTTCAACCGGGGAGCTGTTTTTT.

Details on this clonotype: At one end the junction does not follow the germline gene, possibly because of a read error. The chain links TRBV7-2 to TRBJ2-5, with D possibly being TRBD1 or TRBD2 (5 bases each). Germline values: CDR1 SGHTA, CDR2 FQGNSA. CDR3 length: 16 residues. The chain's CDR3 is CASSPGTAEKQEAQYF. Here the CDR3 DNA reads TGTGCCAGCAGCCCCGGGACGGCCGAAAAACAAGAGGCCCAGTACTTC.

This clonotype showed up many times. The rearrangement uses TRBV7-9 and TRBJ2-7, with 11 bases that match TRBD2. CDR1 is SEHNR and CDR2 is FQNEAQ in the germline V gene (reference sequence). V was pared by 4 bases and J by 3 bases, with 2 bases of the junction left unmatched. The CDR3 covers 14 residues. The CDR3 protein is CASSSGTSGYEQYF. CDR3 coding DNA: TGTGCCAGCAGCTCCGGGACTAGCGGCTACGAGCAGTACTTC.

DNA for the CDR3: TGTGCCATCAGTGAGTCGGCCTGGGAGGCCTACTTC. Its translation: CAISESAWEAYF. The rearrangement joins TRBV10-3 to TRBJ2-5, with D perhaps TRBD2 (6 bases). The CDR3 has 12 residues. CDR1 is ENHRY and CDR2 is SYGVKD in the germline V gene. V was shortened by 0 bases and J by 14 bases, with 13 bases between the two germline ends.

This clonotype was recorded at least ten times. The V call is TRBV5-8, the J call TRBJ1-1; maybe TRBD1 (6 bases). V shed 3 bases and J shed 3 bases, with 12 bases lying between them. Germline loops: CDR1 SGHTS, CDR2 YDEGEE. This CDR3 is 14 amino acids long. CDR3 sequence: CASSYYREDTEAFF. In DNA form, the CDR3 reads TGTGCCAGCAGCTATTACAGGGAGGACACTGAAGCTTTCTTT.

V and J are TRBV29-1 and TRBJ1-2, with D possibly matching TRBD1 (5 bases). V was shortened by 4 bases and J by 4 bases, with 10 bases between the two germline ends. The CDR3 contains 12 residues. Germline V lookup: CDR1 SQVTM, CDR2 ANQGSEA. The CDR3 here is CSVAGQSYGYTF. Here the CDR3 DNA reads TGCAGCGTTGCGGGGCAGAGCTATGGCTACACCTTC.

This clonotype was seen ten or more times. The rearrangement uses TRBV7-2 and TRBJ2-7, with 13 bases matching TRBD2. Unmatched junction bases numbered 6, after V lost 5 bases and J lost 2 bases. CDR3 length equals 16 residues. Germline V gives CDR1 SGHTA, CDR2 FQGNSA. CDR3 DNA: TGTGCCAGCAGCCGGACTAGCGGGAGTTCTCCCTACGAGCAGTACTTC. Residues: CASSRTSGSSPYEQYF.

This clonotype was recorded a few times. This chain links TRBV7-9 with TRBJ1-1; a possible D gene is TRBD1 (6 bases). CDR1 is SEHNR, CDR2 FQNEAQ, per germline (reference sequence). This CDR3 region has 14 residues. V was shortened by 8 bases and J by 3 bases, with 16 bases between the two germline ends. The CDR3 region is CASSPPSGDTEAFF. The CDR3 bases are TGTGCCAGCTCACCACCGTCAGGGGACACTGAAGCTTTCTTT. Based on the CDR3 plus reference TRBV7-9 and TRBJ1-1, the full variable domain is DTGVSQNPRHKITKRGQNVTFRCDPISEHNRLYWYRQTLGQGPEFLTYFQNEAQLEKSRLLSDRFSAERPKGSFSTLEIQRTEQGDSAMYLCASSPPSGDTEAFFGQGTRLTVV.

This clonotype was detected ten times or more. The V gene is TRBV20-1, the J gene TRBJ1-2; possible D gene TRBD1, 5 bases. The CDR3 runs 13 residues. V lost 3 bases and J 5 bases, leaving 13 bases between the germline ends. Germline-derived CDR1 and CDR2 are DFQATT and SNEGSKA (reference sequence). CDR3 bases: TGCAGTGCTAGTATCAGGGTTGAGTATGGCTACACCTTC. This encodes CSASIRVEYGYTF.

This clonotype was detected ten times or more. The V call is TRBV7-3, the J call TRBJ2-7; D not certain. Trimming took 1 base from V and 5 from J, leaving 9 bases between them. This CDR3 has 13 amino acids. Germline V lookup: CDR1 SGHTA, CDR2 FQGTGA. The CDR3, as DNA: TGTGCCAGCAGCTTAAACTCATTTGACGAGCAGTACTTC. It yields the protein CASSLNSFDEQYF.

This rearrangement joins TRBV5-1 to TRBJ2-7, with D uncertain. V lost 0 bases and J lost 0, with 10 bases in between. CDR1 is SGHRS and CDR2 is YFSETQ in the germline V gene. This CDR3 region has 15 residues. CDR3 region: CASSLGSGASYEQYF. Written as DNA, the CDR3 is TGCGCCAGCAGCTTGGGTTCAGGAGCCTCCTACGAGCAGTACTTC.

The CDR3 DNA reads as TGCGCCAGCTGCGAGACAGGGGGCTTTCCCCTCCACTTT. Protein: CASCETGGFPLHF. This rearrangement joins TRBV10-2 to TRBJ1-6; 10 bases agree with TRBD1. Trimming removed 8 bases from V and 13 bases from J; junction bases left unmatched: 8. The CDR3 runs to 13 residues. The germline gives CDR1 WSHSY, CDR2 SAAADI.

This clonotype was recorded many times. The chain recombines TRBV25-1 with TRBJ2-7; 10 nucleotides match TRBD1. From germline, CDR1 is MGHDK and CDR2 SYGVNS. The J segment lost 7 bases and the V segment lost 3 bases, leaving 9 bases of the junction unmatched. This CDR3 region has 15 residues. CDR3 nucleotides: TGTGCCAGCAGTGACCGTCGGACAGGGGGAAGGGAGCAGTACTTC. It codes for CASSDRRTGGREQYF.

This clonotype was picked up many times. The chain joins TRBV19 to TRBJ1-4; D unresolved. V lost 4 bases to trimming and J lost 7 bases, with 10 bases between them. CDR1 is LNHDA and CDR2 is SQIVND in the germline V gene (reference sequence). The CDR3 spans 13 residues. The CDR3 nucleotides read TGTGCCAGTAGTACGCGATTGGTTGAAAAACTGTTTTTT. Translated, it gives CASSTRLVEKLFF.

The V and J genes are TRBV29-1 and TRBJ2-7, with TRBD1 identical over 7 bases. This CDR3 spans 12 amino acids. The germline V gene encodes CDR1 SQVTM and CDR2 ANQGSEA. With V trimmed by 4 bases and J by 2 bases, 2 bases remained unmatched. The CDR3 DNA follows: TGCAGCGTTGGAGACAGGGCCTACGAGCAGTACTTC. This encodes CSVGDRAYEQYF.

The sample holds many counts of this clonotype. The chain links TRBV5-8 to TRBJ2-7; D possibly matches TRBD1 or TRBD2 (5 bases each). The CDR3 runs 13 residues. Germline V gene data show CDR1 as SGHTS and CDR2 as YDEGEE. V was trimmed by 2 bases and J by 3 bases, leaving 9 bases between them. The CDR3 loop reads CASSLWGYYEQYF. The CDR3 DNA sequence: TGTGCCAGCAGCTTATGGGGGTACTACGAGCAGTACTTC.

V gene TRBV12-3 or TRBV12-4 combines with J gene TRBJ1-5, with 11 bases identical to TRBD1. The CDR3 is made up of 17 amino acids. V was clipped by 6 bases and J by 1 base; unmatched bases: 8. CDR3 loop: CASSPGQGGGSNQPQHF. CDR3 nucleotides: TGTGCCAGCAGCCCGGGACAGGGGGGGGGGAGCAATCAGCCCCAGCATTTT.

In this sample, this clonotype turned up once. A clone one base away is much larger, so this may be a read error. V and J are TRBV7-9 and TRBJ2-7, with 11 bases fitting TRBD1. Per the germline V gene, CDR1 is SEHNR and CDR2 is FQNEAQ (reference sequence). The CDR3 is 17 residues long. CDR3 sequence reads: CASSLAASGTGGYEQCF. The CDR3 region has the DNA TGTGCCAGCAGCTTAGCCGCCAGCGGGACAGGGGGTTACGAGCAGTGCTTC.

The chain couples TRBV7-2 to TRBJ2-7; 10 bases line up with TRBD1. Looked up from germline, CDR1 is SGHTA and CDR2 is FQGNSA. The CDR3 sequence is 15 residues long. The V segment lost 8 bases and the J segment 3 bases; nucleotides outside the gene matches: 10. CDR3 in DNA: TGTGCCAGCTGTGAAATTCGGACAGGGGGCTACGAGCAGTACTTC. It codes for CASCEIRTGGYEQYF. Variable domain in full (rest from reference TRBV7-2 and TRBJ2-7): GAGVSQSPSNKVTEKGKDVELRCDPISGHTALYWYRQSLGQGLEFLIYFQGNSAPDKSGLPSDRFSAERTGGSVSTLTIQRTQQEDSAVYLCASCEIRTGGYEQYFGPGTRLTVT.

This clonotype has at least ten counts. The rearrangement joins TRBV9 to TRBJ2-7; 12 positions agree with TRBD2. This CDR3 spans 16 amino acids. The germline CDR1 and CDR2 sequences are SGDLS and YYNGEE. J gave up 5 bases and V 4 bases, and 10 bases lay outside the gene matches. CDR3 residues: CASSPTSGSFPDEQYF. The CDR3 region has the DNA TGTGCCAGCAGCCCGACTAGCGGGAGTTTCCCTGACGAGCAGTACTTC.